What follows are 8 T cell receptor beta chains derived from one specimen sequenced in a study of CD8 T cells in ankylosing spondylitis. MiXCR was run by TCRdb on the 5' RACE reads, yielding one entry per CDR3 protein. The top ten hold under 0.9% of the sample, which has approximately 400,000 distinct CDR3 sequences, about 24% seen once. Study-wide results and caveats: Seemingly characteristic of ankylosing spondylitis blood was a TCR beta motif consisting of roughly 8 highly homologous variants.

The antigens of these receptors remain unknown. The sequencing input was blood, either unsorted or a sorted T cell fraction (not recorded which). These receptors were taken from a male donor with ankylosing spondylitis.

This clonotype was seen a few times. The chain employs TRBV9 and TRBJ2-1; D possibly corresponds to TRBD2 (6 bases). This CDR3 spans 13 amino acids. The germline V gene encodes CDR1 SGDLS and CDR2 YYNGEE. Between the trimmed V and J ends, which lost 4 bases and 6 bases, there was a span of 11 bases. The CDR3 sequence is CASSTGTANEQFF. As DNA, the CDR3 is TGTGCCAGCAGCACCGGGACTGCCAATGAGCAGTTCTTC.

The gene calls are TRBV11-1 and TRBJ1-2; 11 positions agree with TRBD1. From germline, CDR1 is SGHAT and CDR2 FQDESV (reference sequence). V was pared by 5 bases and J by 0 bases, with 11 bases of the junction left unmatched. This CDR3 has 18 amino acids. CDR3 region: CASSKENGQGAPNYGYTF. CDR3 coding DNA: TGTGCCAGCAGCAAGGAAAACGGACAGGGGGCCCCTAACTATGGCTACACCTTC.

This clonotype was detected a few times. The chain combines TRBV6-1 with TRBJ1-1; D not certain. CDR3 length equals 15 residues. The germline CDR1 and CDR2 sequences are MNHNS and SASEGT. The ends were cut back, 11 bases at V and 4 bases at J, with 23 bases in the middle. The CDR3 region is CAGTQFATSGTEAFF. The CDR3 DNA follows: TGTGCCGGTACACAGTTTGCTACTTCAGGCACTGAAGCTTTCTTT.

This clonotype was detected a few times. V gene TRBV5-1 combines with J gene TRBJ2-5; 9 bases align to TRBD2. After removal of 4 bases from V and 6 bases from J, the junction contained 7 bases not matched to a gene. CDR1 is SGHRS, CDR2 YFSETQ, per germline. CDR3 length: 14 residues. The CDR3 loop reads CASSDAGGSQTQYF. The CDR3 region has the DNA TGCGCCAGCAGCGATGCGGGAGGGTCACAGACCCAGTACTTC.

The chain links TRBV5-1 to TRBJ1-3; TRBD1 aligns across 7 bases. Per the germline V gene, CDR1 is SGHRS and CDR2 is YFSETQ. The J segment lost 3 bases and the V segment lost 4 bases, leaving 10 bases of the junction unmatched. The CDR3 has 16 amino acids. The CDR3 sequence: CASSLVPGTVGNTIYF. CDR3 nucleotides: TGCGCCAGCAGCCTAGTTCCCGGGACAGTTGGAAACACCATATATTTT.

This clonotype was picked up a small number of times. The V call is TRBV5-5, the J call TRBJ2-3; no clear D gene. Germline CDR1 and CDR2: SGHKS and YYEKEE (reference sequence). This CDR3 comprises 13 residues. Between the trimmed V and J ends, which lost 0 bases and 2 bases, there was a span of 4 bases. The CDR3 loop is CASSLVYTDTQYF. The CDR3 DNA follows: TGTGCCAGCAGCTTGGTTTACACAGATACGCAGTATTTT.

CDR3: CASSINPGPSGEQFF. Here the CDR3 DNA reads TGTGCCAGCAGTATTAACCCCGGACCCAGCGGTGAGCAGTTCTTC. This rearrangement joins TRBV6-2 or TRBV6-3 to TRBJ2-1; TRBD2 is a possible D gene (5 bases). CDR3 size: 15 residues. Looked up from germline, CDR1 is MNHEY and CDR2 is SVGEGT. V lost 5 bases to trimming and J lost 9 bases, with 20 bases between them.

This clonotype was seen only a few times. J is TRBJ2-1 and V is TRBV20-1; D is possibly TRBD2 (6 bases). Trimming shortened V by 5 bases and J by 0 bases, and 14 bases separated the two germline ends. CDR3 size: 15 residues. Germline V gene data show CDR1 as DFQATT and CDR2 as SNEGSKA (reference sequence). CDR3 sequence reads: CSAHPSVGSYNEQFF. The CDR3 bases are TGCAGTGCTCACCCTAGCGTGGGCTCCTACAATGAGCAGTTCTTC.